Reported below is one T cell receptor beta chain. Antigen: not known. This cohort consisted of healthy bone marrow donors. These data are taken from a study of cytomegalovirus exposure and HLA in healthy donors. General observations from the study: Reportedly, diagnosis of cytomegalovirus status by the classifier showed high specificity and sensitivity. Presence/absence analyses took donor sequencing depth as roughly uniform.

The primer mix had 60 Vbeta and 13 Jbeta primers. Sequenced by immunoSEQ multiplex PCR; TCRdb stores in-frame clones only, minus some. In the table there are 150,000 to 200,000 clones, around 82% of which are singletons. The germline CDR1 and CDR2 sequences are SGHTA and FQGTGA. This CDR3 region has 16 residues. V shed 5 bases and J 7 bases; nucleotides not matched to a gene: 13. The chain links TRBV7-3 to TRBJ2-1; 8 positions match TRBD1. Sequenced sample: PBMCs. The TCR comes from a man between 18 and 35 years old in good health and CMV-seronegative. This CDR3 reads CASSLGAGGTSNEQFF. CDR3 bases: TGTGCCAGCAGCCTGGGGGCAGGGGGCACGTCGAATGAGCAGTTCTTC. Using reference TRBV7-3 and TRBJ2-1 for the parts outside the CDR3, the full variable domain is GAGVSQTPSNKVTEKGKYVELRCDPISGHTALYWYRQSLGQGPEFLIYFQGTGAADDSGLPNDRFFAVRPEGSVSTLKIQRTERGDSAVYLCASSLGAGGTSNEQFFGPGTRLTVL.